This section outlines one T cell receptor (beta chain) sequence together with its context. With 6 bases removed from V and 4 bases from J, the gap between germline ends came to 15 bases. There are 14 residues in the CDR3. Per the germline V gene, CDR1 is MNHEY and CDR2 is SVGAGI. The sample originates from a study of blood T cell repertoires in COVID-19. About the research overall: Researchers got acute and convalescent COVID-19 samples from the United States, Italy and Spain.

Assay: immunoSEQ multiplex PCR; the TCRdb copy retains only in-frame clones and omits some. The table has about 400,000 clones, about 89% seen once; the top ten hold approximately 1.2%. This TCR was recovered from a man aged 40-55 years with acute or convalescent COVID-19. The rearrangement links TRBV6-5 to TRBJ1-1; unclear D gene. The sequencing sample was made of peripheral blood. The CDR3: CASRHQRTTTEAFF. The CDR3 coding sequence is TGTGCCAGCAGACACCAGCGGACGACCACTGAAGCTTTCTTT.